The rows below give T cell receptor beta chains drawn from one sample of a study of T-cell reconstitution after alpha-beta-depleted transplantation in children. TCRdb reprocessed the PCR reads with MiXCR, giving one entry per CDR3 protein. This table holds around 210,000 distinct CDR3 sequences, 6.6% found once. The input for sequencing was PBMCs, taken before TCRalphabeta/CD19-depleted stem cell transplant. The receptors stem from a boy aged 2 to 9 with acute lymphoblastic leukemia, due to receive a stem cell transplant. The CDR3 runs from the conserved cysteine through the conserved F or W. The D gene is left open where the match is weak. Size tells how often a clone was seen (once, few, many) or the class of an expanded clone, and some rows leave it out.

TGCGCCAGCACCTGGGGGATGAACACTGAAGCTTTCTTT,CASTWGMNTEAFF,TRBJ1-1,-,-,TRBV5-1
TGTGCCAGCAGCTCCACAGATGCAACTAATGAAAAACTGTTTTTT,CASSSTDATNEKLFF,TRBJ1-4,-,many,TRBV7-8
TGTACCATCAGTTTATGGGACAAGGGGAATCAGCCCCAGCATTTT,CTISLWDKGNQPQHF,TRBJ1-5,-,-,TRBV2
TGTGCCAGCAGTTCCACTAGCGGGGGAAACACCGGGGAGCTGTTTTTT,CASSSTSGGNTGELFF,TRBJ2-2,TRBD2,few,TRBV6-5
TGTTCCACCAGGGTAGGGGCTGGGAGGTTCTTC,CSTRVGAGRFF,TRBJ2-1,-,many,TRBV15
TGTGCCAGCAGCTTGTCCCCAGGGGCAGAGTCACCCCTCCACTTT,CASSLSPGAESPLHF,TRBJ1-6,-,-,TRBV5-5
TGCGCCAGCAGCCAAGGAAGCCAGGGGGCTACCTACAATGAGCAGTTCTTC,CASSQGSQGATYNEQFF,TRBJ2-1,TRBD1,many,TRBV4-3
TGCAGCGCCCCAGGCTCCTACGAGCAGTACTTC,CSAPGSYEQYF,TRBJ2-7,-,many,TRBV29-1
TGTGCCAGCAGTTTCCCCCCCGGGACAGGGGGCCACGAGCAGTACTTC,CASSFPPGTGGHEQYF,TRBJ2-7,TRBD1,few,TRBV28
TGTGCCAGCAGTTTAGGGCGGGGGTTGTCAGATACGCAGTATTTT,CASSLGRGLSDTQYF,TRBJ2-3,TRBD2,-,TRBV12-3/TRBV12-4
TGTGCCAGCTCACCACGCATAGAGCGGGGAGTCTCTAGCACAGATACGCAGTATTTT,CASSPRIERGVSSTDTQYF,TRBJ2-3,TRBD2,many,TRBV18
TGTGCCAGCAGCTTGTACGGGGTGGCTAACACTGAAGCTTTCTTT,CASSLYGVANTEAFF,TRBJ1-1,-,-,TRBV5-6
TGCAGCGTTGCAGACCACACTAACTATGGCTACACCTTC,CSVADHTNYGYTF,TRBJ1-2,-,few,TRBV29-1
TGTGCCAGCAGTTACGCGGGATCCGGGGAGCTGTTTTTT,CASSYAGSGELFF,TRBJ2-2,-,many,TRBV6-2/TRBV6-3
TGCAGTGCTAGAACCCTCCCAGAATGGGGGCGGTGGGGCTACACCTTC,CSARTLPEWGRWGYTF,TRBJ1-2,-,-,TRBV20-1
TGCGCCAGCGGAGGGGGTGATATGACGGGACAGGGTAATACCGGGGAGCTGTTTTTT,CASGGGDMTGQGNTGELFF,TRBJ2-2,TRBD1,many,TRBV10-2
TGTGCCAGCACCCCTAGGGGAACCTACGAGCAGTACTTC,CASTPRGTYEQYF,TRBJ2-7,-,few,TRBV2
TGTGCCAGCAGAGCGGCCGGGTCTTCACAAGAGACCCAGTACTTC,CASRAAGSSQETQYF,TRBJ2-5,-,many,TRBV27